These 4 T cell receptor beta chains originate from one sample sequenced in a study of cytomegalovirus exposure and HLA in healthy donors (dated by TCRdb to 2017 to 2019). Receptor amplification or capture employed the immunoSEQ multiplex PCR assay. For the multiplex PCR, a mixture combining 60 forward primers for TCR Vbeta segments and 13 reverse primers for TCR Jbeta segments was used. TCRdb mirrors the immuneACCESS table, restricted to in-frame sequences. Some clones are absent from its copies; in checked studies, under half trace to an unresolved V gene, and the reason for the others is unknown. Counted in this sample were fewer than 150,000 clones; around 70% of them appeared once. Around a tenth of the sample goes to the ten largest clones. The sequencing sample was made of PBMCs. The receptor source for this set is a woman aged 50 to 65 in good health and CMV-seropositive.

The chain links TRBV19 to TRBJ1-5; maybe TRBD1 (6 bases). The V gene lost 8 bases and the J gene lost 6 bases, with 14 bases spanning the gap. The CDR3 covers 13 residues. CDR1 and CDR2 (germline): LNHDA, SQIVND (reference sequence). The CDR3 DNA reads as TGTGCCAGTGTAACCGGGGGGCTTCAGCCCCAGCATTTT. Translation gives CASVTGGLQPQHF.

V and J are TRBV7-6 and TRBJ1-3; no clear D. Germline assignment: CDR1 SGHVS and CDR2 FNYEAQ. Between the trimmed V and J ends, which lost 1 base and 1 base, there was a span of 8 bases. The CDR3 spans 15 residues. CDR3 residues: CASSLEAGSGNTIYF. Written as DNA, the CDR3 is TGTGCCAGCAGCTTAGAGGCGGGTTCTGGAAACACCATATATTTT.

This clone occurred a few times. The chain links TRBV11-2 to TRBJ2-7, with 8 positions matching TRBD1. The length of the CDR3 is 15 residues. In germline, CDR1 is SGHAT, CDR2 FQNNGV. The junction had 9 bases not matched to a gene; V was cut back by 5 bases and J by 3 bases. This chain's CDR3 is CASSLTGGVFYEQYF. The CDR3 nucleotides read TGTGCCAGCAGCCTTACAGGGGGAGTGTTCTACGAGCAGTACTTC.

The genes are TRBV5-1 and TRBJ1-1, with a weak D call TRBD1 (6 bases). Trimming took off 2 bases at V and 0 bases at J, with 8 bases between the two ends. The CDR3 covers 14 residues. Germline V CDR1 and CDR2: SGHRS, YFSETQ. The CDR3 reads CASSFGDMNTEAFF. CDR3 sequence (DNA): TGCGCCAGCAGCTTTGGGGACATGAACACTGAAGCTTTCTTT.